This TCR beta chain was captured by sequencing in a study of beta chain features in type 1 diabetes. Sorting based on CD45RO/CCR7/CD25/CD127/CD95/CD27 separated CD4+ naive, central memory, regulatory and stem cell-like memory cells. cDNA synthesis used the whole RNA isolate, giving expressed TCRB sequences. Data came from immunoSEQ multiplex PCR; TCRdb stores just in-frame clones and leaves some out. The sample has about 170,000 clones, roughly 8% seen once. V was shortened by 5 bases and J by 5 bases, with 18 bases between the two germline ends. The CDR3 extends over 16 amino acids. Per the germline V gene, CDR1 is SEHNR and CDR2 is FQNEAQ (reference sequence). Study findings and constraints: Shortening of TCRB CDR3s, moderate but significant, appeared in all four CD4+ subsets of Type 1 diabetes patients.

The sample holds a few counts of this clone. What it binds is unknown. This chain joins TRBV7-9 and TRBJ2-2; D gene ambiguous. Sequencing used central memory CD4+ T cells from blood. This TCR derives from a man younger than 35 with type 1 diabetes. In nucleotides, the CDR3 is TGTGCCAGCAGCCCTCGACTGGAGTTCGGGACCGGGGAGCTGTTTTTT. Translating it yields CASSPRLEFGTGELFF.